The present T cell receptor (beta chain) was sequenced within a study of shared clonotypes between healthy human individuals. The CDR3 length is 15 residues. The V gene lost 2 bases and the J gene lost 4 bases, with 13 bases spanning the gap. The germline CDR1 and CDR2 sequences are MGHDK and SYGVNS. Libraries were prepared by immunoSEQ multiplex PCR; TCRdb keeps only in-frame clonotypes and omits some of them. Of 2 million to 2.5 million clones in the sample, around 92% were seen once. The sequence derives from a man in his late teens or twenties in good health. Some clones in this sample may be carry-over from other donors' samples. This sequence joins TRBV25-1 and TRBJ2-3; D not certain. The sample consisted of naive CD4+ T cells from PBMCs. The subset is: CD45RA+ positively selected. The CDR3 sequence is CASSELPHSADTQYF. CDR3 coding DNA: TGTGCCAGCAGTGAACTTCCCCACTCCGCAGATACGCAGTATTTT.